This TCR beta chain was documented in a study of T cells after yellow fever vaccination. The ends were cut back, 2 bases at V and 1 base at J, with 15 bases in the middle. The CDR3 is made up of 17 amino acids. Germline V gene lookup returns CDR1 SGHNT and CDR2 YYREEE (reference sequence). As TCR cDNA was made by 5'RACE template switching, a universal primer site and UMIs were added. One entry per CDR3 protein results from TCRdb running MiXCR on the 5' RACE reads. The sample lists a few hundred thousand distinct CDR3 sequences; 8.5% to 9% were seen once. Points from the study as a whole: Abundant clonotypes from the bulk population could get into FACS-sorted repertoires as contaminants. Weaker, the secondary response peaked sooner, at day 5 versus 15. Booster sampling recovered most clones from primary vaccination (roughly 97% CD4, approximately 90% CD8).

The table lists this clonotype with a few counts. The target antigen is unknown. The chain has TRBV5-4 and TRBJ2-2; tentative D call: TRBD2 (5 bases). The sequence was obtained from a man aged 18 to 35 who received the YFV17D yellow fever vaccine. Sequenced here: PBMCs, sampled on the day of the first yellow fever vaccination. CDR3 region: CASSLGGPSVNTGELFF. Here the CDR3 DNA reads TGTGCCAGCAGCTTAGGCGGGCCTTCGGTGAACACCGGGGAGCTGTTTTTT.